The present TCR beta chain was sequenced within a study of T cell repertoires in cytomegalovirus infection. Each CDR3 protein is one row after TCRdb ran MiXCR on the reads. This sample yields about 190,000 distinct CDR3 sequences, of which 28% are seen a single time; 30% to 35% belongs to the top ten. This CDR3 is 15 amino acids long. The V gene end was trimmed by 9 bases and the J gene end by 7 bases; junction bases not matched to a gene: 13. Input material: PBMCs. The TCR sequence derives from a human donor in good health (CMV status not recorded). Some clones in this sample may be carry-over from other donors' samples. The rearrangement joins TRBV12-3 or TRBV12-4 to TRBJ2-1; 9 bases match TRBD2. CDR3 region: CASLPYGGGGNEQFF. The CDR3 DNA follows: TGTGCCAGTCTCCCCTACGGCGGGGGGGGTAATGAGCAGTTCTTC.